A single sample gave rise to the 4 T cell receptor beta chains below, sequenced in a study of tumor and adjacent non-tumor tissue in lung cancer. The library came from three nested PCR rounds adapted from ARM-PCR protocols. TCRdb used MiXCR to reprocess the multiplex PCR reads, holding one entry per CDR3 protein. The sample includes around 60,000 distinct CDR3 sequences, more than 55% of them seen just once. The template was RNA from unsorted bulk tissue. The normal lung tissue was taken more than 3 cm from the tumor edge. What was sequenced was distant non-tumor lung tissue. These receptors originate from a man between 65 and 85 years old with non-small cell lung cancer.

Remarks on this clonotype: At one of its ends the junction is not consistent with the germline gene, which may arise from a read error. This sequence joins TRBV20-1 and TRBJ2-1, with TRBD2 matching over 12 bases. Per the germline V gene, CDR1 is DFQATT and CDR2 is SNEGSKA (reference sequence). This CDR3 is 13 amino acids long. The CDR3 region has the DNA TGCAGTGTTAGAGGACTAGCGGGAAATGAGCAGTTCTTC. Translating gives CSVRGLAGNEQFF.

With regard to this clonotype: One junction end disagrees with the germline gene, perhaps due to a read error. The V call is TRBV5-1, the J call TRBJ2-1; perhaps D is TRBD1 or TRBD2 (5 bases each). CDR3 length: 16 amino acids. Per germline, CDR1 SGHRS and CDR2 YFSETQ. The CDR3 sequence: CANSPTLGDSYNEQFF. The DNA of the CDR3 is TGTGCCAACAGCCCCACTCTGGGGGACTCCTACAATGAGCAGTTCTTC.

This clonotype was seen ten or more times. This chain links TRBV11-2 with TRBJ2-1; D ambiguous. Trimming removed 1 base at V and 6 bases at J, with 7 bases between. The CDR3 is made up of 13 amino acids. Germline V gene data show CDR1 as SGHAT and CDR2 as FQNNGV. CDR3 in amino acids: CASSLGIANEQFF. In nucleotides, the CDR3 is TGTGCCAGCAGCTTAGGGATTGCCAATGAGCAGTTCTTC.

About this clonotype: A much more abundant neighbour one base away suggests this may be a read error. This chain joins TRBV5-1 and TRBJ2-5; TRBD2 aligns across 10 bases. CDR1 SGHRS and CDR2 YFSETQ come from the germline V gene. This CDR3 is built from 17 residues. DNA for the CDR3: TGCGCCAGCAGCTTGGGGCTAGCGGGGGCCATGAGAGAGAACCAGTACTTC. Protein product: CASSLGLAGAMRENQYF.